The 9 T cell receptor beta chains below come from one sample, sequenced in a study of tissue T cells after allogeneic stem cell transplantation. Time point described: mouse harvest day 7 after allogeneic transplant. The graft held 10^6 splenic CD5+ T cells and 10^7 T-cell-depleted bone marrow cells. The repertoire was sequenced with immunoSEQ multiplex PCR; TCRdb's copy has only in-frame clones and lacks some. The table records about 7,800 clones, 35% to 60% of them present only once. Specimen: gut tissue. Receptors originate from a female BALB/c mouse given C57BL/6 T cells with graft-versus-host disease after an allogeneic hematopoietic cell transplant.

A word on this clone: Gene labels here are mouse ones. The read ends 1 residue shy of where the CDR3 ends; the end is completed using the germline J gene. The V gene is TRBV26, the J gene TRBJ1-4; 10 positions match TRBD1. The CDR3 sequence is 14 residues long. With 4 bases clipped from V and 7 bases from J, the junction kept 3 bases outside the gene matches. CDR1 KGHPV and CDR2 FQNQEV come from the germline V gene (reference sequence). CDR3 loop: CASSQTGGGERLFF. CDR3 DNA, as far as it was read: TGTGCCAGCAGTCAGACAGGGGGCGGCGAAAGATTATTT.

This clone was counted between two and nine times. Each gene name is a mouse one. The observed sequence ends 1 residue before the CDR3 terminus, with the missing tail filled in from the germline J gene. The V call is TRBV1, the J call TRBJ1-2; 9 bases agree with TRBD1. Trimming took 3 bases from V and 1 from J; bases not matched to a gene: 3. Per germline, CDR1 NSQYPW and CDR2 LRSPGD (reference sequence). The CDR3 covers 15 residues. The CDR3 DNA, read in part, is TGCACCTGCAGTGCTCGGGACAGGGTAAACTCCGACTACACC. Translating gives CTCSARDRVNSDYT. The whole CDR3 sequence reads CTCSARDRVNSDYTF.

In regard to this clone: Gene names are mouse gene names. The read ends 1 residue early relative to the CDR3; the germline J gene fills the gap. The chain joins TRBV13-3 to TRBJ2-7; TRBD2 aligns across 10 bases. V lost 5 bases and J lost 0; bases outside the gene matches: 5. CDR1 is NNHDY and CDR2 is SYVADS in the germline V gene. The CDR3 sequence is 15 residues long. The CDR3 protein is CASRPYWGGSYEQYF. The sequenced CDR3 bases are TGTGCCAGCAGGCCTTACTGGGGGGGCTCCTATGAACAGTAC.

This clone has more than one count but fewer than ten. Gene names denote mouse genes. The read ends 1 residue before the CDR3 terminus; that terminus is restored from the germline J gene. V is TRBV19 and J is TRBJ1-1; D not resolved. The CDR3 extends over 14 amino acids. Germline V gene data show CDR1 as FNHDT and CDR2 as SITEND (reference sequence). The germline V and J ends were trimmed by 4 bases and 0 bases, with 10 bases remaining between them. CDR3 region: CASSPARANTEVFF. The sequenced CDR3 bases are TGTGCCAGCAGTCCCGCCCGGGCAAACACAGAAGTCTTC.

On this clone: Gene names denote mouse genes. Other DNA sequences in this specimen translate into the identical CDR3. The CDR3 loop is CASSPTVNQDTQYF. The DNA read from the CDR3 is TGTGCCAGCAGTCCGACAGTTAACCAAGACACCCAGTAC. The genes are TRBV26 and TRBJ2-5; D might be TRBD1 (5 bases). Read coverage stops 1 residue before the CDR3 terminus; the germline J gene supplies the remainder. Trimming shortened V by 4 bases and J by 0 bases, and 8 bases separated the two germline ends. Germline-derived CDR1 and CDR2 are KGHPV and FQNQEV (reference sequence). The CDR3 spans 14 residues.

Concerning this clone itself: Here the gene names and germline are mouse. The missing CDR3 end, 1 residue past where the read stops, is filled in from the germline J gene. This specimen includes other DNA sequences encoding the same CDR3. The chain couples TRBV16 to TRBJ2-5; D not certain. The germline V and J ends were trimmed by 1 base and 4 bases, with 6 bases remaining between them. This CDR3 is 13 amino acids long. Germline CDR1 reads SGHSA; CDR2 reads FRNQAP. Incomplete CDR3 DNA: TGTGCAAGCAGCTTAGGGGGTGAAGACACCCAGTAC. Translating gives CASSLGGEDTQY. The full CDR3 protein is CASSLGGEDTQYF.

Note on this clone: The gene names here belong to mouse. The CDR3 loop is CASSSGQTYEQYF. CDR3 DNA (partial): TGTGCCAGCAGCTCCGGACAGACCTATGAACAGTAC. V usage is TRBV3 and J usage is TRBJ2-7; possible D gene TRBD1, 6 bases. From the germline J gene comes the end of the CDR3, since the read stops 1 residue before it. Germline assignment: CDR1 SNHLY and CDR2 FYNGKV (reference sequence). V was clipped by 4 bases and J by 2 bases, with 9 bases between them. The CDR3 contains 13 residues. Full variable domain (outside the CDR3, taken from reference TRBV3 and TRBJ2-7): GPKVLQIPSHQIIDMGQMVTLNCDPVSNHLYFYWYKQILGQQMEFLVNFYNGKVMEKSKLFKDQFSVERPDGSYFTLKIQPTALEDSAVYFCASSSGQTYEQYFGPGTRLTVL.

By share of the sample, this clone is medium-sized. The gene names here belong to mouse. With the read ending 1 residue before the CDR3 end, the germline J gene is used to fill in that end. This chain uses TRBV5 with TRBJ2-7; TRBD1 is a possible D gene (5 bases). V was cut by 1 base and J by 8 bases, with 6 bases left in between. This CDR3 comprises 11 residues. CDR1 is LGHNA, CDR2 YNLKQL, per germline (reference sequence). The sequenced CDR3 bases are TGTGCCAGCAGCCAAGGACAGAAACAGTAC. Amino acid sequence: CASSQGQKQY. The whole CDR3 protein reads CASSQGQKQYF.

A word on this clone: Mouse gene names and germline throughout. The read ends 1 residue early relative to the CDR3; the germline J gene fills the gap. This same CDR3 is encoded by further DNA sequences in the sample. This sequence joins TRBV26 and TRBJ2-7; 7 nucleotides align to TRBD1. This CDR3 region has 13 residues. Germline lookup yields CDR1 KGHPV and CDR2 FQNQEV (reference sequence). V trimming: 6 bases; J trimming: 0 bases; junction bases outside the gene matches: 2. The sequenced part of the CDR3 DNA is TGTGCCAGCAGCCCAGGGGGCTCCTATGAACAGTAC. This translates into CASSPGGSYEQY. The entire CDR3 protein is CASSPGGSYEQYF.